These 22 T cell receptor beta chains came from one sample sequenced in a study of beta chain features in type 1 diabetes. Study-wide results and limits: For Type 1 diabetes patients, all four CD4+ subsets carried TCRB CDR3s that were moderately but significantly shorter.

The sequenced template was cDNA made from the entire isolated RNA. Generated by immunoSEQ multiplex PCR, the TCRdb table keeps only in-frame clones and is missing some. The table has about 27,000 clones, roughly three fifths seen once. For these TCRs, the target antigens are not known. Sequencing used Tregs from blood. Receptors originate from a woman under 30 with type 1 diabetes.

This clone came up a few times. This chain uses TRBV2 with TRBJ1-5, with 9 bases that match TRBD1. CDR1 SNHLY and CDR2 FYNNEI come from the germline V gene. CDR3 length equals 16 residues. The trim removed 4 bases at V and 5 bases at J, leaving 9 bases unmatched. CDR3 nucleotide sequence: TGTGCCAGCAGTGGAGATCCGGGACAGGGTCATCAGCCCCAGCATTTT. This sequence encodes CASSGDPGQGHQPQHF.

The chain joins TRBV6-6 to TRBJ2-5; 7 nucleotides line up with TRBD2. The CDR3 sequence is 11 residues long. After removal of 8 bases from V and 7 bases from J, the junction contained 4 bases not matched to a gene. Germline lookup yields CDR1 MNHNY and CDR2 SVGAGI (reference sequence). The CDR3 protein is CASGGGPTQYF. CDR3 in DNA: TGTGCCAGCGGGGGAGGGCCGACCCAGTACTTC.

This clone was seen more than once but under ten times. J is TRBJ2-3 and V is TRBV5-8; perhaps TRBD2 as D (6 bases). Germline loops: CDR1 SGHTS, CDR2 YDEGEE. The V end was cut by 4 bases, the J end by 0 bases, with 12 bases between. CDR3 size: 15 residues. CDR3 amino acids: CASSGGLRSTDTQYF. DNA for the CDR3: TGTGCCAGCAGCGGGGGACTCCGTAGCACAGATACGCAGTATTTT. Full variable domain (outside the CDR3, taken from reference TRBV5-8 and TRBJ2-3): EAGVTQSPTHLIKTRGQQATLRCSPISGHTSVYWYQQALGLGLQFLLWYDEGEERNRGNFPPRFSGRQFPNYSSELNVNALELEDSALYLCASSGGLRSTDTQYFGPGTRLTVL.

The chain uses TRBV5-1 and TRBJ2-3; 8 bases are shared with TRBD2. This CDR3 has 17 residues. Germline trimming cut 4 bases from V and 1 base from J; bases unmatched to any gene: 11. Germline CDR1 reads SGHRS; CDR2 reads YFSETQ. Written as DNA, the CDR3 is TGCGCCAGCAGCCCTCAGGGAGCGGGGGATGGCACAGATACGCAGTATTTT. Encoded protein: CASSPQGAGDGTDTQYF.

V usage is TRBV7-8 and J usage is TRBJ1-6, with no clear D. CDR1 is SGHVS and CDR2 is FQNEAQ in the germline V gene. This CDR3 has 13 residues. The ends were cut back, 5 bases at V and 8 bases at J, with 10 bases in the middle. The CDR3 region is CASSILPYSPLHF. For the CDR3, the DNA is TGTGCCAGCAGCATACTACCCTATTCACCCCTCCACTTT.

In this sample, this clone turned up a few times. DNA of the CDR3: TGTGCCATCGGAGCGGGGGGAGATACGCAGTATTTT. This encodes CAIGAGGDTQYF. The chain links TRBV10-3 to TRBJ2-3; 9 nucleotides agree with TRBD2. CDR1 ENHRY and CDR2 SYGVKD come from the germline V gene. This CDR3 contains 12 residues. V lost 8 bases and J lost 5; bases outside the gene matches: 2.

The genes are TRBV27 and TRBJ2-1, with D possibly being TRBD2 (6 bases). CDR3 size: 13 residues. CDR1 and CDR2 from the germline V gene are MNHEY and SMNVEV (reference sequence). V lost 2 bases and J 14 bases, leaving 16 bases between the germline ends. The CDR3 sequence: CASSLKSEGRKFF. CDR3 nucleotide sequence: TGTGCCAGCAGTTTAAAATCTGAAGGGAGGAAGTTCTTC.

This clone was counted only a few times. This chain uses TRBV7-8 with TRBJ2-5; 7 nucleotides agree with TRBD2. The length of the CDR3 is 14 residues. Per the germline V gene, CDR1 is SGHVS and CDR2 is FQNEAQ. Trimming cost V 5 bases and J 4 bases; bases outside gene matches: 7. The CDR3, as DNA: TGTGCCAGCAGCCCCCAGCCGGGGGGAGAGACCCAGTACTTC. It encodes CASSPQPGGETQYF.

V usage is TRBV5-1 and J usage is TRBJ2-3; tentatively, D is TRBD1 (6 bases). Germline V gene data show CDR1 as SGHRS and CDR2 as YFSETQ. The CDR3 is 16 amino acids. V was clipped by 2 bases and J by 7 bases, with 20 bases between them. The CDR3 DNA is TGCGCCAGCAGCTTAGCCTCCGGGACAAGATCCAATACGCAGTATTTT. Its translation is CASSLASGTRSNTQYF.

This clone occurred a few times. Here the CDR3 DNA reads TGTGCCAGCAGTTCTGCCAACAGGGGTCCAGAGACCCAGTACTTC. Its protein is CASSSANRGPETQYF. V gene TRBV28 combines with J gene TRBJ2-5, with 7 bases aligning to TRBD1. The CDR3 length is 15 residues. The trim removed 4 bases at V and 4 bases at J, leaving 9 bases unmatched. Germline V gene lookup returns CDR1 MDHEN and CDR2 SYDVKM. Full variable domain (rest looked up from reference TRBV28 and TRBJ2-5): DVKVTQSSRYLVKRTGEKVFLECVQDMDHENMFWYRQDPGLGLRLIYFSYDVKMKEKGDIPEGYSVSREKKERFSLILESASTNQTSMYLCASSSANRGPETQYFGPGTRLLVL.

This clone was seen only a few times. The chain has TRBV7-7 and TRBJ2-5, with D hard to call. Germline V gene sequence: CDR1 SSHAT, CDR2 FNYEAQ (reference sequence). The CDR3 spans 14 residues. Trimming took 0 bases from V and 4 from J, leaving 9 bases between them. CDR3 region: CASSLASVAETQYF. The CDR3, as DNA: TGTGCCAGCAGCTTAGCCAGTGTGGCAGAGACCCAGTACTTC.

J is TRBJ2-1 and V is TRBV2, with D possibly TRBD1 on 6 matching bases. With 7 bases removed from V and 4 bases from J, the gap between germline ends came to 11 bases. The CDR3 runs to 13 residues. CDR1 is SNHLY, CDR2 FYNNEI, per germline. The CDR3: CASMKDSYNEQFF. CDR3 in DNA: TGTGCCAGCATGAAGGACAGTTACAATGAGCAGTTCTTC. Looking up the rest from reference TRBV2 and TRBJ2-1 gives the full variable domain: EPEVTQTPSHQVTQMGQEVILRCVPISNHLYFYWYRQILGQKVEFLVSFYNNEISEKSEIFDDQFSVERPDGSNFTLKIRSTKLEDSAMYFCASMKDSYNEQFFGPGTRLTVL.

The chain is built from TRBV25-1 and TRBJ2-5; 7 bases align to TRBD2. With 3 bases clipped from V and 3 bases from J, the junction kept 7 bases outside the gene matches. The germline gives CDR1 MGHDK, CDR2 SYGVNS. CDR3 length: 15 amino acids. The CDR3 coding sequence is TGTGCCAGCAGTGATTCGGGACTACGAAAAGAGACCCAGTACTTC. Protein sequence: CASSDSGLRKETQYF.

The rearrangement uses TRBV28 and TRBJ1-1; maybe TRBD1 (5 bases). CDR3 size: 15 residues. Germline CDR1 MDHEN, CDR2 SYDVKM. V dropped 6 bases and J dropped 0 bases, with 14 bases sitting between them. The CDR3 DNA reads TGTGCCAGCAGCCACGGCGGGGCAATGAACACTGAAGCTTTCTTT. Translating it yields CASSHGGAMNTEAFF.

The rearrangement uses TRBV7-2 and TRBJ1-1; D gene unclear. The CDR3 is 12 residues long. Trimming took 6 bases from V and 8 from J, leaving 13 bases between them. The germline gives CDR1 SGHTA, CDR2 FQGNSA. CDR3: CASSDFIREAFF. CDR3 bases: TGTGCCAGCAGTGACTTCATCCGGGAAGCTTTCTTT. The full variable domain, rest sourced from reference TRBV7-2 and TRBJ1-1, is GAGVSQSPSNKVTEKGKDVELRCDPISGHTALYWYRQSLGQGLEFLIYFQGNSAPDKSGLPSDRFSAERTGGSVSTLTIQRTQQEDSAVYLCASSDFIREAFFGQGTRLTVV.

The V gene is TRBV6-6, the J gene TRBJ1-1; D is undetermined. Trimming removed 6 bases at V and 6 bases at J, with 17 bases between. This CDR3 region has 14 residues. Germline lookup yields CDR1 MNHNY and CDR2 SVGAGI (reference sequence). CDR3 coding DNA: TGTGCCAGCAGAGGTCCAGGTGGAACGGCTGAAGCTTTCTTT. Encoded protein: CASRGPGGTAEAFF.

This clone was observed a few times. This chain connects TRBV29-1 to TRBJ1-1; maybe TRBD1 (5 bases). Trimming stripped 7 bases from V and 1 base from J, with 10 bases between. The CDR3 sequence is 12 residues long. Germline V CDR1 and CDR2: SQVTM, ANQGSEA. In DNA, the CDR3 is TGCAGCGCACCGACAGAGAACACTGAAGCTTTCTTT. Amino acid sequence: CSAPTENTEAFF.

CDR3 nucleotides: TGCGCCAGCAGCCAGGCCACCGGGACAATGAACAATGAGCAGTTCTTC. Residues: CASSQATGTMNNEQFF. J is TRBJ2-1 and V is TRBV4-1; a weak D match, TRBD1 (6 bases). The V and J ends lost 3 bases and 5 bases respectively, with 17 bases between them. The CDR3 spans 16 residues. Germline CDR1 and CDR2: MGHRA and YSYEKL.

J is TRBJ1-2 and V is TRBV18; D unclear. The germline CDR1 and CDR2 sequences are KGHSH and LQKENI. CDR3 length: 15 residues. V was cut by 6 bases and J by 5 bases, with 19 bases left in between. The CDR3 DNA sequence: TGTGCCAGCTCTCCCGACACGTCGGTTGTATATGGCTACACCTTC. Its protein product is CASSPDTSVVYGYTF. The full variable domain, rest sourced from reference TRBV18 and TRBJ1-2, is NAGVMQNPRHLVRRRGQEARLRCSPMKGHSHVYWYRQLPEEGLKFMVYLQKENIIDESGMPKERFSAEFPKEGPSILRIQQVVRGDSAAYFCASSPDTSVVYGYTFGSGTRLTVV.

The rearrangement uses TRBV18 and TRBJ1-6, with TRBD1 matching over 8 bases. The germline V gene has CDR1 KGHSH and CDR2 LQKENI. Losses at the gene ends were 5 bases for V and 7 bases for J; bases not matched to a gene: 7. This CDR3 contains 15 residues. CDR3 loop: CASSEGQAENSPLHF. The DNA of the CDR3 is TGTGCCAGCTCAGAGGGACAGGCCGAAAATTCACCCCTCCACTTT.

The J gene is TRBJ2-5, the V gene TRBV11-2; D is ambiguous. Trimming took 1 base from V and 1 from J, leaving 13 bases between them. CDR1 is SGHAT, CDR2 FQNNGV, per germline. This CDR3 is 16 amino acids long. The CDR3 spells CASSLVGGSPQETQYF. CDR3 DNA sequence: TGTGCCAGCAGCTTAGTTGGCGGTAGCCCCCAAGAGACCCAGTACTTC.

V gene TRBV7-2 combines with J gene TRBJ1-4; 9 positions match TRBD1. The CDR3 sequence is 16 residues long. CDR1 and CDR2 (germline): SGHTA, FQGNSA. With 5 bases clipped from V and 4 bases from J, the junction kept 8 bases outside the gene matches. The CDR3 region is CASSPGQGRGNEKLFF. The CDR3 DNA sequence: TGTGCCAGCAGCCCAGGACAGGGGAGGGGTAATGAAAAACTGTTTTTT.